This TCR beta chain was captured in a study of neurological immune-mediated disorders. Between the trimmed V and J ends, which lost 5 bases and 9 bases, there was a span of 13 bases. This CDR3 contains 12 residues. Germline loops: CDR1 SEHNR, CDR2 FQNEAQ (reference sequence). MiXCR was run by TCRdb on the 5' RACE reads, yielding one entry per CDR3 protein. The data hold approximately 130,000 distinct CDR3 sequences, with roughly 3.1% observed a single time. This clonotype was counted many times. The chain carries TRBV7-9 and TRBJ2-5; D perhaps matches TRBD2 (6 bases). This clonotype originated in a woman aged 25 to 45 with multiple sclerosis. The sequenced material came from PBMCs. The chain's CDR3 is CASSPEWGAQYF. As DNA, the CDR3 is TGTGCCAGCAGCCCGGAGTGGGGGGCCCAGTACTTC.